These 11 T cell receptor beta chains were sequenced from one sample in a study of STAT5B mutations in CD4+ large granular lymphocyte leukemia. Sequenced by immunoSEQ multiplex PCR; TCRdb stores in-frame clones only, minus some. Here the sample spans some 29,000 clones, approximately 80% being singletons. The specimen was CD4+ T cells from blood buffy coats. These receptors were collected from a human donor in good health.

The chain employs TRBV7-6 and TRBJ2-7; D unresolved. CDR1 and CDR2 (germline): SGHVS, FNYEAQ. The V gene lost 5 bases and the J gene lost 6 bases, with 20 bases spanning the gap. This CDR3 spans 15 amino acids. The DNA for the CDR3 is TGTGCCAGCAGCCAACCCGTTGGGCCCCTAGGCGAGCAGTACGTC. This translates into CASSQPVGPLGEQYV.

The chain is built from TRBV28 and TRBJ1-5; maybe TRBD1 (5 bases). Germline CDR1 is MDHEN and CDR2 is SYDVKM. The CDR3 sequence is 17 residues long. The V and J ends lost 3 bases and 8 bases respectively, with 23 bases between them. The CDR3 nucleotides are TGTGCCAGCAGTTTTCCGGGACTTACTAGTTTTGGGGAGCCCCAGCATTTT. It is translated as CASSFPGLTSFGEPQHF.

The table lists this clone with a few counts. The J gene is TRBJ1-4, the V gene TRBV5-1, with TRBD1 matching over 8 bases. Germline lookup yields CDR1 SGHRS and CDR2 YFSETQ. The V gene end was trimmed by 3 bases and the J gene end by 8 bases; junction bases not matched to a gene: 9. This CDR3 contains 15 residues. CDR3 nucleotides: TGCGCCAGCAGCTCGACCCAGGGGGCAGGGGAAAAACTGTTTTTT. It codes for CASSSTQGAGEKLFF.

The rearrangement uses TRBV11-1 and TRBJ1-1; TRBD1 matches 8 bases. Per the germline V gene, CDR1 is SGHAT and CDR2 is FQDESV (reference sequence). This CDR3 region has 15 residues. V lost 3 bases and J lost 1; bases outside the gene matches: 4. For the CDR3, the DNA is TGTGCCAGCAGCTTCGGACAGGGTGGGAACACTGAAGCTTTCTTT. Translated: CASSFGQGGNTEAFF.

V is TRBV5-1 and J is TRBJ2-5, with D perhaps matching TRBD1 or TRBD2 (5 bases each). The J call is doubtful: the DNA matches TRBJ2-7 better. The CDR3 totals 15 residues. The germline V gene has CDR1 SGHRS and CDR2 YFSETQ. CDR3 region: CASSSQVGVGYEQYF. CDR3 in DNA: TGCGCCAGCAGCTCACAGGTGGGAGTGGGCTACGAGCAGTACTTC.

This clone was counted only a few times. The J gene is TRBJ1-1, the V gene TRBV25-1, with D perhaps matching TRBD1 (5 bases). V was cut by 4 bases and J by 5 bases, with 14 bases left in between. Germline loops: CDR1 MGHDK, CDR2 SYGVNS. The CDR3 is 14 residues long. CDR3 amino acids: CASSVPGPGTEAFF. Written as DNA, the CDR3 is TGTGCCAGCAGTGTTCCGGGACCGGGGACTGAAGCTTTCTTT.

The chain is built from TRBV10-3 and TRBJ2-7; 11 bases are a match to TRBD1. Losses at the gene ends were 10 bases for V and 5 bases for J; bases not matched to a gene: 7. There are 13 residues in the CDR3. Germline CDR1 reads ENHRY; CDR2 reads SYGVKD. The CDR3 DNA reads TGTGCCAGCCGACCGGGACAGGGGGACGAGCAGTACTTC. Its translation is CASRPGQGDEQYF.

This clone showed up just a few times. This rearrangement joins TRBV29-1 to TRBJ1-1, with TRBD1 matching over 7 bases. V lost 7 bases, J lost 6 bases, and 8 bases stayed unmatched. The germline CDR1 and CDR2 sequences are SQVTM and ANQGSEA. The CDR3 is made up of 12 amino acids. The CDR3 reads CSAGRQGAEAFF. CDR3 in DNA: TGCAGCGCTGGGAGGCAGGGGGCTGAAGCTTTCTTT.

This chain connects TRBV19 to TRBJ2-2, with TRBD1 matching over 9 bases. The trim removed 5 bases at V and 6 bases at J, leaving 4 bases unmatched. The CDR3 contains 14 residues. CDR1 is LNHDA and CDR2 is SQIVND in the germline V gene (reference sequence). Here the CDR3 reads CASSARQGAGELFF. The CDR3, as DNA: TGTGCCAGTAGTGCGCGACAGGGGGCCGGGGAGCTGTTTTTT.

The J gene is TRBJ2-7, the V gene TRBV7-7; D not resolved. Germline CDR1 is SSHAT and CDR2 is FNYEAQ (reference sequence). The CDR3 runs to 16 residues. The CDR3 loop is CASSLPTRLCSYEQYV. As DNA, the CDR3 is TGTGCTAGCAGCTTACCGACCAGGCTATGCTCCTACGAGCAGTACGTC.

The gene calls are TRBV18 and TRBJ2-5; D is undetermined. This CDR3 is built from 14 residues. CDR1 is KGHSH and CDR2 is LQKENI in the germline V gene. Deletions cut 3 bases from V and 2 bases from J, with 10 bases between. CDR3 protein: CASSPRQPQETQYF. The CDR3 coding sequence is TGTGCCAGCTCACCCCGGCAGCCTCAAGAGACCCAGTACTTC.